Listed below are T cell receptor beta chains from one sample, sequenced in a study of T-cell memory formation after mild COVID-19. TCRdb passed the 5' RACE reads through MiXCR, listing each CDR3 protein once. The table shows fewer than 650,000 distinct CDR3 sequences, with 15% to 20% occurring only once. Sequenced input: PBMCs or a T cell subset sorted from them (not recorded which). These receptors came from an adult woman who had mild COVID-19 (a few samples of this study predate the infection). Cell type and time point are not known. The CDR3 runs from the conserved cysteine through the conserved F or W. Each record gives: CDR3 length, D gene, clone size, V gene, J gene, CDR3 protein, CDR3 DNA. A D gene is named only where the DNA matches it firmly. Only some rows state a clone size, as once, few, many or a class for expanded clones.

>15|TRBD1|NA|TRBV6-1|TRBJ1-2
CASSDLGQGRGGYTF
TGTGCCAGCAGTGATTTAGGACAGGGTCGAGGAGGCTACACCTTC
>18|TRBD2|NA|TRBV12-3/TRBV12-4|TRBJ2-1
CASRPGTSGGSGNNEQFF
TGTGCCAGCAGACCTGGGACTAGCGGGGGGTCCGGGAACAATGAGCAGTTCTTC
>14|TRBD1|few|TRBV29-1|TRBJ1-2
CSVDTGTGVGGYTF
TGCAGCGTTGACACGGGGACAGGGGTTGGCGGCTACACCTTC
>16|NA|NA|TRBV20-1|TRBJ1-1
CSARGLLAGVGTEAFF
TGCAGTGCTAGAGGTCTACTAGCAGGGGTAGGGACTGAAGCTTTCTTT
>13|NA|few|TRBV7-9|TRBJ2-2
CASEVQNTGELFF
TGTGCCTCCGAAGTCCAGAACACCGGGGAGCTGTTTTTT
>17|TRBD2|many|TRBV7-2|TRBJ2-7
CASSLAFQAGNAYEQYF
TGTGCCAGCAGCTTAGCCTTCCAAGCGGGAAACGCCTACGAGCAGTACTTC
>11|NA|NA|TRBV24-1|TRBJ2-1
CATKGDNEQFF
TGTGCCACCAAGGGGGACAATGAGCAGTTCTTC
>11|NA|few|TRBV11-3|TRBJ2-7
CASSGRSEQYF
TGTGCCAGCAGCGGGCGGAGCGAGCAGTACTTC
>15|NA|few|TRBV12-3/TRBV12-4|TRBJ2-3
CASSFIRSLTDTQYF
TGTGCCAGCAGTTTCATCCGATCGTTAACAGATACGCAGTATTTT
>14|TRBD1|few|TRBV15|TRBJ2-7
CATRTDRASYEQYF
TGTGCCACCAGGACGGACAGGGCATCCTACGAGCAGTACTTC
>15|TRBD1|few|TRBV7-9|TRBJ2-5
CASSTRDRQQETQYF
TGTGCCAGCAGCACACGGGACAGACAGCAAGAGACCCAGTACTTC
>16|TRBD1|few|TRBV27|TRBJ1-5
CASSPTGGGFNQPQHF
TGTGCCAGCAGCCCGACAGGGGGTGGGTTCAATCAGCCCCAGCATTTT
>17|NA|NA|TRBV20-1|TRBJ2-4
CSARAREGGIAKNIQYF
TGCAGTGCTAGAGCTCGAGAGGGGGGAATAGCCAAAAACATTCAGTACTTC
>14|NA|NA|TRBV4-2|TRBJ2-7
CASSGGLRVGEQYF
TGTGCCAGCAGCGGGGGACTTCGCGTCGGCGAGCAGTACTTC
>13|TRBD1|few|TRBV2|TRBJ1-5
CASTDRGVQPQHF
TGTGCCAGCACCGACAGGGGTGTTCAGCCCCAGCATTTT
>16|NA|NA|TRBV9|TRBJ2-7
CASSVELSSEYYEQYF
TGTGCCAGCAGCGTAGAGTTATCTAGCGAGTACTACGAGCAGTACTTC
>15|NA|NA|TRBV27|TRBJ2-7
CASSVIPSGTGEQYF
TGTGCCAGCAGTGTGATCCCTAGCGGGACAGGCGAGCAGTACTTC